This entry is about one T cell receptor (beta chain). The antigen remains undetermined. These data belong to a study of vaccination and CD4 T cells after COVID-19. An Oncomine TCR Beta short-read assay was used to sequence the DNA from cultured CD4+ T cells. Using its own MiXCR run on the PCR reads, TCRdb lists one record per CDR3 protein. The sample has approximately 15,000 distinct CDR3 sequences, less than 40% seen once. Noted treatment: approximately 9-day PBMC culture with coronavirus spike peptide pools or control peptides (ViraFEST assay). This CDR3 has 13 residues. V was clipped by 5 bases and J by 4 bases, with 10 bases between them. CDR1 MRHNA and CDR2 SNTAGT come from the germline V gene.

J is TRBJ2-3 and V is TRBV6-4; D might be TRBD1 or TRBD2, each matching 5 bases. The sequencing used CD4+ T cells from blood, cultured in vitro, collected before SARS-CoV-2 vaccination. This sequence was found in a human donor who received a COVID-19 vaccine. The CDR3 DNA sequence: TGTGCCAGCAGTCTTGAGGGGTCAGATACGCAGTATTTT. This codes for CASSLEGSDTQYF.